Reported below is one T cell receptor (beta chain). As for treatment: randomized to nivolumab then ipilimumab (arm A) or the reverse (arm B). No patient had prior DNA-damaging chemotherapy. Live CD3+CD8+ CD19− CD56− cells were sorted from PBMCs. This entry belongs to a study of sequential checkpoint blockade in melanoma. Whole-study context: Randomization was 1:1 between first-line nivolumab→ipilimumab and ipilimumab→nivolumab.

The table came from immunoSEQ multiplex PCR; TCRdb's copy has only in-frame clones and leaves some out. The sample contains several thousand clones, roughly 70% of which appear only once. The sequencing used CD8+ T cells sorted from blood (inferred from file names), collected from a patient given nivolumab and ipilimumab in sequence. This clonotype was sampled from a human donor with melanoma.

CDR3 nucleotides: TGTGCCAGCAGCAGGACAACCTACGAGCAGTACTTC. Translating gives CASSRTTYEQYF. V and J are TRBV7-4 and TRBJ2-7; D might be TRBD1 (5 bases). V lost 5 bases and J lost 2, with 7 bases in between. From germline, CDR1 is SGHVT and CDR2 SQSDAQ. CDR3 size: 12 residues.